What follows are 10 T cell receptor beta chains derived from one specimen sequenced in a study of T-cell reconstitution after alpha-beta-depleted transplantation in children. Unique molecular identifiers were used in preparing the TCRbeta library. TCRdb analysed the PCR reads with MiXCR anew, one entry per CDR3 protein. The data show 250,000 to 300,000 distinct CDR3 sequences, roughly a tenth seen once. This specimen consisted of PBMCs, obtained before TCRalphabeta/CD19-depleted stem cell transplant. All receptors derive from a boy younger than two with acute myeloid leukemia, due to receive a stem cell transplant.

This clonotype was seen ten or more times. V is TRBV5-1 and J is TRBJ2-3; 7 nucleotides match TRBD1. The CDR3 runs 17 residues. V was pared by 4 bases and J by 0 bases, with 11 bases of the junction left unmatched. Germline-derived CDR1 and CDR2 are SGHRS and YFSETQ. The CDR3 here is CASSGGRGQRSTDTQYF. Written as DNA, the CDR3 is TGCGCCAGCAGCGGGGGCCGGGGACAGAGGAGCACAGATACGCAGTATTTT.

At least ten counts were recorded for this clonotype. The chain has TRBV18 and TRBJ2-1; D is ambiguous. The CDR3 spans 15 residues. V was trimmed by 5 bases and J by 6 bases, leaving 17 bases between them. The germline V gene has CDR1 KGHSH and CDR2 LQKENI. The CDR3 reads CASSAPGGPSNEQFF. The CDR3 DNA follows: TGTGCCAGCTCAGCCCCGGGTGGCCCCTCCAATGAGCAGTTCTTC.

This clonotype came up many times. The chain carries TRBV3-1 and TRBJ1-2; TRBD1 is a possible D gene (5 bases). The CDR3 loop spans 15 amino acids. The germline V gene has CDR1 LGHDT and CDR2 YNNKEL (reference sequence). V lost 1 base and J lost 1, with 10 bases in between. CDR3 sequence: CASSQGQRLNYGYTF. CDR3 sequence (DNA): TGTGCCAGCAGCCAAGGACAGCGACTTAACTATGGCTACACCTTC.

This clonotype was counted ten times or more. The J gene is TRBJ2-1, the V gene TRBV4-3, with 8 bases identical to TRBD2. The CDR3 spans 15 residues. Germline V lookup: CDR1 LGHNA, CDR2 YSLEER. V trimming: 5 bases; J trimming: 7 bases; junction bases outside the gene matches: 10. Here the CDR3 reads CASSSRLAPKNEQFF. Here the CDR3 DNA reads TGCGCCAGCAGCTCGCGACTAGCGCCCAAAAATGAGCAGTTCTTC.

The sample holds a few counts of this clonotype. V and J are TRBV9 and TRBJ2-1, with TRBD2 matching over 8 bases. CDR3 length equals 15 residues. J gave up 8 bases and V 2 bases, and 9 bases lay outside the gene matches. Germline values: CDR1 SGDLS, CDR2 YYNGEE. CDR3 region: CASSVFGGASDEQFF. The CDR3 DNA reads TGTGCCAGCAGCGTCTTCGGGGGGGCTTCGGATGAGCAGTTCTTC.

This CDR3 reads CASSPRGGRGWLSGEQFF. DNA for the CDR3: TGTGCCAGCAGTCCTCGAGGAGGCAGGGGTTGGTTGTCTGGTGAGCAGTTCTTC. This chain links TRBV12-3 or TRBV12-4 with TRBJ2-1; possibly TRBD1 for D (6 bases). This CDR3 region has 18 residues. V was clipped by 5 bases and J by 9 bases, with 29 bases between them.

This clonotype occurred many times. This chain links TRBV29-1 with TRBJ1-1, with D unclear. Germline V gene data show CDR1 as SQVTM and CDR2 as ANQGSEA. CDR3 size: 11 residues. V lost 7 bases and J 0 bases, leaving 6 bases between the germline ends. CDR3 sequence: CSAFMNTEAFF. CDR3 nucleotides: TGCAGCGCCTTTATGAACACTGAAGCTTTCTTT.

The V and J genes are TRBV11-2 and TRBJ2-1; D ambiguous. V was pared by 1 base and J by 4 bases, with 11 bases between. CDR3 length equals 15 residues. CDR1 and CDR2 from the germline V gene are SGHAT and FQNNGV. The CDR3 DNA reads as TGTGCCAGCAGCTTAGCCCTAGGCCGATACAATGAGCAGTTCTTC. Protein: CASSLALGRYNEQFF.

This clonotype was detected only a few times. The genes are TRBV5-1 and TRBJ2-1; D is ambiguous. The V end was cut by 1 base, the J end by 5 bases, with 10 bases between. Germline CDR1 SGHRS, CDR2 YFSETQ. This CDR3 contains 14 residues. CDR3 bases: TGCGCCAGCAGCTTGTCGGCATCTAACAATGAGCAGTTCTTC. It specifies CASSLSASNNEQFF.

Ten or more counts support this clonotype. The gene calls are TRBV5-5 and TRBJ1-2, with 9 bases identical to TRBD1. Germline V gene sequence: CDR1 SGHKS, CDR2 YYEKEE (reference sequence). V shed 6 bases, J shed 6 bases, and the junction held 9 bases outside the gene matches. The CDR3 extends over 14 amino acids. The CDR3 sequence: CASILGQGTNGYTF. DNA of the CDR3: TGTGCCAGCATTCTGGGACAGGGCACTAATGGCTACACCTTC. Complete variable domain (other parts from reference TRBV5-5 and TRBJ1-2): DAGVTQSPTHLIKTRGQQVTLRCSPISGHKSVSWYQQVLGQGPQFIFQYYEKEERGRGNFPDRFSARQFPNYSSELNVNALLLGDSALYLCASILGQGTNGYTFGSGTRLTVV.